Listed below are T cell receptor beta chains from one sample, sequenced in a study of patients and donors after allogeneic stem cell transplantation. TCRdb itself ran the RT-PCR reads through MiXCR, one entry per CDR3 protein. The table includes hundreds of thousands of distinct CDR3 sequences, 35% to 45% detected once. The sequencing input was blood, either unsorted or a sorted T cell fraction (not recorded which). Source of these receptors: a human donor who was either an allogeneic HSCT recipient or a stem cell or donor lymphocyte infusion donor (not recorded which). It is not recorded whose cells these are; they may come from a transplant donor. CDR3s include the opening cysteine and the closing phenylalanine or tryptophan. A D gene is named only where the DNA matches it firmly. Not all rows give a size; the values are once, few, many and, for expanded clones, a class.

abundance: NA
v_gene: TRBV7-9
j_gene: TRBJ2-2
len: 14
d_gene: NA
CDR3nt: TGTGCCAGCAGCCAACGCGGCGGCACCGGGGAGCTGTTTTTT
CDR3aa: CASSQRGGTGELFF

abundance: NA
v_gene: TRBV20-1
j_gene: TRBJ2-7
len: 13
d_gene: TRBD2
CDR3nt: TGCAGTGCCGCCGCGGGGGGCTCATACGAGCAGTACTTC
CDR3aa: CSAAAGGSYEQYF

abundance: NA
v_gene: TRBV13
j_gene: TRBJ1-1
len: 11
d_gene: NA
CDR3nt: TGTGCCAGCAGCTTAGGCACTGAAGTTTTCTTT
CDR3aa: CASSLGTEVFF

abundance: few
v_gene: TRBV2
j_gene: TRBJ1-4
len: 14
d_gene: NA
CDR3nt: TGTGCCAGCAGCGACACCTCAACTAATGAAAAACTGTTTTTT
CDR3aa: CASSDTSTNEKLFF

abundance: few
v_gene: TRBV12-3/TRBV12-4
j_gene: TRBJ1-1
len: 14
d_gene: NA
CDR3nt: TGTGCCAGCAGTCTCAGGGTTTTTGGCACTGAAGCTTTCTTT
CDR3aa: CASSLRVFGTEAFF

abundance: NA
v_gene: TRBV9
j_gene: TRBJ2-3
len: 18
d_gene: TRBD2
CDR3nt: TGTGCCAGCAGCGTACTGAGCGGCAAGCGGGGCCAGGGTGCTACGCAGTATTTT
CDR3aa: CASSVLSGKRGQGATQYF

abundance: few
v_gene: TRBV27
j_gene: TRBJ1-1
len: 16
d_gene: TRBD1
CDR3nt: TGTGCCAGCAGTTCCAGGACAGGGGGCGATTTCGCTGAAGCTTTCTTT
CDR3aa: CASSSRTGGDFAEAFF

abundance: few
v_gene: TRBV10-3
j_gene: TRBJ1-3
len: 17
d_gene: NA
CDR3nt: TGTGCCATCGGAGACGGGCCTCCACATGGGTCTGGAAACACCATATATTTT
CDR3aa: CAIGDGPPHGSGNTIYF

abundance: NA
v_gene: TRBV27
j_gene: TRBJ2-1
len: 15
d_gene: NA
CDR3nt: TGTGCCAGCAGTTCTATACCGAGCTCCTACAATGAGCAGTTCTTC
CDR3aa: CASSSIPSSYNEQFF

abundance: once
v_gene: TRBV2
j_gene: TRBJ1-1
len: 14
d_gene: NA
CDR3nt: TGTGCCATCAAGGCTCGCAGGGTGGAAACTGAAGCTTTCTTT
CDR3aa: CAIKARRVETEAFF

abundance: NA
v_gene: TRBV24-1
j_gene: TRBJ1-1
len: 15
d_gene: NA
CDR3nt: TGTGCCACCAGTGATTTGCAGGGCAGGGCCCCTGAAGCTTTCTTT
CDR3aa: CATSDLQGRAPEAFF

abundance: NA
v_gene: TRBV5-1
j_gene: TRBJ1-2
len: 15
d_gene: NA
CDR3nt: TGCGCCAGCAGCTTGTATCTGGGGGATGGTTACGGCTACACCTTC
CDR3aa: CASSLYLGDGYGYTF

abundance: NA
v_gene: TRBV15
j_gene: TRBJ2-1
len: 14
d_gene: NA
CDR3nt: TGTGCCACCAGCAGAGATCCCGCTTTCGGTGAGCAGTTCTTC
CDR3aa: CATSRDPAFGEQFF

abundance: NA
v_gene: TRBV4-3
j_gene: TRBJ1-1
len: 15
d_gene: NA
CDR3nt: TGCGCCAGCAGCCAAGACACGGGGTCGGGGACTGATGCTTTCTTT
CDR3aa: CASSQDTGSGTDAFF

abundance: few
v_gene: TRBV6-1
j_gene: TRBJ1-4
len: 14
d_gene: NA
CDR3nt: TGTGCCACCGAAGAACAGGGTTGGGACGAAAAACTGTTTTTT
CDR3aa: CATEEQGWDEKLFF

abundance: NA
v_gene: TRBV2
j_gene: TRBJ2-2
len: 15
d_gene: NA
CDR3nt: TGTGCCAGCAGGACTGGACCCACGAACACCGGGGAGCTGTTTTTT
CDR3aa: CASRTGPTNTGELFF

abundance: NA
v_gene: TRBV20-1
j_gene: TRBJ1-5
len: 19
d_gene: TRBD1
CDR3nt: TGCAGTGCTACCCCCTGGGGGACAGGGGGCGCTTGGGGCAATCAGCCCCAGCATTTT
CDR3aa: CSATPWGTGGAWGNQPQHF

abundance: NA
v_gene: TRBV9
j_gene: TRBJ1-1
len: 14
d_gene: NA
CDR3nt: TGTGCCAGCAGCGTAGATGGCCATTCTTTGGAGGCTTTCTTT
CDR3aa: CASSVDGHSLEAFF

abundance: few
v_gene: TRBV5-1
j_gene: TRBJ1-1
len: 13
d_gene: NA
CDR3nt: TGCGCCAGCAGCTGGGTTGGGGGCACTGAAGCTTTCTTT
CDR3aa: CASSWVGGTEAFF

abundance: NA
v_gene: TRBV5-1
j_gene: TRBJ2-2
len: 15
d_gene: NA
CDR3nt: TGCGCCAGCAGCTTGGCCCGGTCCACATCCGGGGAGCTGTTTTTT
CDR3aa: CASSLARSTSGELFF

abundance: few
v_gene: TRBV12-3/TRBV12-4
j_gene: TRBJ1-2
len: 13
d_gene: NA
CDR3nt: TGTGCCAGCAGTTTAGGGGCGAGCTATGGCTACACCTTC
CDR3aa: CASSLGASYGYTF

abundance: NA
v_gene: TRBV20-1
j_gene: TRBJ1-1
len: 15
d_gene: TRBD1
CDR3nt: TGCAGTGCTGGCACGGACAGGGTATGGAACACTGAAGCTTTCTTT
CDR3aa: CSAGTDRVWNTEAFF

abundance: NA
v_gene: TRBV12-3/TRBV12-4
j_gene: TRBJ1-3
len: 14
d_gene: NA
CDR3nt: TGTGCCAGCAGTTTAATACAATCTGGAAACACCATATATTTT
CDR3aa: CASSLIQSGNTIYF

abundance: NA
v_gene: TRBV28
j_gene: TRBJ1-6
len: 12
d_gene: NA
CDR3nt: TGTGCCAGCGAGTCCTATAATTCACCCCTCCACTTT
CDR3aa: CASESYNSPLHF

abundance: few
v_gene: TRBV15
j_gene: TRBJ1-1
len: 16
d_gene: TRBD1
CDR3nt: TGTGCCACCAGCGCCCTTGGAGGACAGGGGGCTTCTGAAGCTTTCTTT
CDR3aa: CATSALGGQGASEAFF

abundance: NA
v_gene: TRBV24-1
j_gene: TRBJ1-5
len: 14
d_gene: NA
CDR3nt: TGTGCCACCAGTCTGTCCTATAGCAATAAGCCCCAGCATTTT
CDR3aa: CATSLSYSNKPQHF

abundance: few
v_gene: TRBV5-1
j_gene: TRBJ1-2
len: 14
d_gene: NA
CDR3nt: TGCGCCAGCACCTCAGAGACAGGCCTGGAGGGCTACACCTTC
CDR3aa: CASTSETGLEGYTF

abundance: few
v_gene: TRBV6-1
j_gene: TRBJ2-5
len: 14
d_gene: TRBD2
CDR3nt: TGTGCCAGCAACCAACTAGCGGGGCAAGAGACCCAGTACTTC
CDR3aa: CASNQLAGQETQYF

abundance: NA
v_gene: TRBV15
j_gene: TRBJ1-4
len: 19
d_gene: NA
CDR3nt: TGTGCCACCAGCGCTGAGAAGGGCATTCCTTTCCGCACTAATGAAAAACTGTTTTTT
CDR3aa: CATSAEKGIPFRTNEKLFF

abundance: few
v_gene: TRBV20-1
j_gene: TRBJ1-6
len: 13
d_gene: NA
CDR3nt: TGCAGTGCTAGAGATCCCTTGGGTTCACCCCTCCACTTT
CDR3aa: CSARDPLGSPLHF

abundance: few
v_gene: TRBV29-1
j_gene: TRBJ2-7
len: 12
d_gene: NA
CDR3nt: TGCAGCGTCGGGAATCATAGGGGCGAGCAGTACTTC
CDR3aa: CSVGNHRGEQYF

abundance: once
v_gene: TRBV11-2
j_gene: TRBJ2-3
len: 14
d_gene: NA
CDR3nt: TGTGCCAGCAGCTGGGGGTCGGGGCCAGATACGCAGTATTTT
CDR3aa: CASSWGSGPDTQYF

abundance: NA
v_gene: TRBV2
j_gene: TRBJ1-5
len: 15
d_gene: NA
CDR3nt: TGTGCCAGCAGTTATGACAGGTCTAGCAATCAGCCCCAGCATTTT
CDR3aa: CASSYDRSSNQPQHF

abundance: NA
v_gene: TRBV28
j_gene: TRBJ1-1
len: 16
d_gene: NA
CDR3nt: TGTGCCAGCCGGAGAGATCGACACTTCATGAACACTGAAGCTTTCTTT
CDR3aa: CASRRDRHFMNTEAFF

abundance: NA
v_gene: TRBV7-2
j_gene: TRBJ2-5
len: 16
d_gene: TRBD2
CDR3nt: TGTGCCAGCAGAGCTTCGGGGGGGAACGGCCAAGAGACCCAGTACTTC
CDR3aa: CASRASGGNGQETQYF

abundance: NA
v_gene: TRBV4-2
j_gene: TRBJ2-1
len: 16
d_gene: TRBD2
CDR3nt: TGTGCCAGCAGCCAACTGAGCGGGGGCCCTTACAATGAGCAGTTCTTC
CDR3aa: CASSQLSGGPYNEQFF

abundance: NA
v_gene: TRBV10-3
j_gene: TRBJ2-7
len: 16
d_gene: TRBD1
CDR3nt: TGTGCCATCAGTGTCGGGGACAGGGAAGTTGTCTACGAGCAGTACTTC
CDR3aa: CAISVGDREVVYEQYF

abundance: NA
v_gene: TRBV3-1
j_gene: TRBJ2-7
len: 15
d_gene: NA
CDR3nt: TGTGCCAGCAGCCAAGATCTGGGACGGTCCTACGAGCAGTACTTC
CDR3aa: CASSQDLGRSYEQYF

abundance: NA
v_gene: TRBV10-3
j_gene: TRBJ2-7
len: 18
d_gene: TRBD1
CDR3nt: TGTGCCATCAGTGACCCTGGGACAGGGAACCCCAACCAATACGAGCAGTACTTC
CDR3aa: CAISDPGTGNPNQYEQYF

abundance: NA
v_gene: TRBV4-1
j_gene: TRBJ2-5
len: 16
d_gene: NA
CDR3nt: TGCGCCAGCAGCCAACGGCCGGGACGGATACAAGAGACCCAGTACTTC
CDR3aa: CASSQRPGRIQETQYF

abundance: few
v_gene: TRBV12-3/TRBV12-4
j_gene: TRBJ1-5
len: 15
d_gene: TRBD1
CDR3nt: TGTGCCAGCAGTGGTGACAGGGGGCTAAATCAGCCCCAGCATTTT
CDR3aa: CASSGDRGLNQPQHF

abundance: NA
v_gene: TRBV12-3/TRBV12-4
j_gene: TRBJ1-2
len: 12
d_gene: NA
CDR3nt: TGTGCCAGCAGTCCCCCGAGGGAAGGCTACACCTTC
CDR3aa: CASSPPREGYTF

abundance: NA
v_gene: TRBV20-1
j_gene: TRBJ1-1
len: 10
d_gene: NA
CDR3nt: TGCAGTGCTAGGGACACAGAAGCTTTCTTT
CDR3aa: CSARDTEAFF

abundance: NA
v_gene: TRBV12-3/TRBV12-4
j_gene: TRBJ1-1
len: 16
d_gene: NA
CDR3nt: TGTGCCAGCAGTTTAGAAGGGGAAGGACGGGGCGCTGAAGCTTTCTTT
CDR3aa: CASSLEGEGRGAEAFF

abundance: NA
v_gene: TRBV20-1
j_gene: TRBJ2-2
len: 15
d_gene: TRBD2
CDR3nt: TGCAGTGCTAGAGGGGGGACTAGCCACACCGGGGAGCTGTTTTTT
CDR3aa: CSARGGTSHTGELFF

abundance: NA
v_gene: TRBV7-8
j_gene: TRBJ1-2
len: 14
d_gene: NA
CDR3nt: TGTGCCAGCAGCTCCTGGGACGATTTTTATGGCTACACCTTC
CDR3aa: CASSSWDDFYGYTF

abundance: NA
v_gene: TRBV10-3
j_gene: TRBJ2-2
len: 16
d_gene: TRBD1
CDR3nt: TGTGCCATCAGACCTAACAGGGGGCGGAACACCGGGGAGCTGTTTTTT
CDR3aa: CAIRPNRGRNTGELFF

abundance: few
v_gene: TRBV12-3/TRBV12-4
j_gene: TRBJ1-1
len: 14
d_gene: NA
CDR3nt: TGTGCCAGCAGTTTAGTAAGGGGGATAACTGAAGCTTTCTTT
CDR3aa: CASSLVRGITEAFF

abundance: NA
v_gene: TRBV29-1
j_gene: TRBJ2-1
len: 17
d_gene: NA
CDR3nt: TGCAGCCCGCGGGGCGGGTACGCCGGCGCATCCTACAATGAGCAGTTCTTC
CDR3aa: CSPRGGYAGASYNEQFF

abundance: NA
v_gene: TRBV6-6
j_gene: TRBJ1-2
len: 15
d_gene: NA
CDR3nt: TGTGCCAGCAGGCCTCCTTGGGCCCAGACCTATGGCTACACCTTC
CDR3aa: CASRPPWAQTYGYTF

abundance: NA
v_gene: TRBV11-2
j_gene: TRBJ2-3
len: 16
d_gene: TRBD1
CDR3nt: TGTGCCAGCAGCTCGATGGCGGGACAGGGGACAGATACGCAGTATTTT
CDR3aa: CASSSMAGQGTDTQYF

abundance: NA
v_gene: TRBV4-1
j_gene: TRBJ2-3
len: 16
d_gene: TRBD2
CDR3nt: TGCGCCAGCAGCCCCCCTGCGGGGGGTTTCACAGATACGCAGTATTTT
CDR3aa: CASSPPAGGFTDTQYF

abundance: NA
v_gene: TRBV27
j_gene: TRBJ2-7
len: 16
d_gene: NA
CDR3nt: TGTGCCAGCAGTGCTAAGGCTTTCCGCCGGAATGGGGAGCAGTACTTC
CDR3aa: CASSAKAFRRNGEQYF

abundance: NA
v_gene: TRBV7-8
j_gene: TRBJ1-1
len: 15
d_gene: TRBD1
CDR3nt: TGTGCCAGCAGCTTAGCCGGCAGGGGGCTTACTGAAGCTTTCTTT
CDR3aa: CASSLAGRGLTEAFF